The 29 T cell receptor beta chains below were found in one sample sequenced in a study. TCRdb redid the calling of the 5' RACE reads with MiXCR, one entry per CDR3 protein. The table includes around 50,000 distinct CDR3 sequences, 17% detected once. The sample consisted of naive CD4+ T cells sorted from blood. Subset specified: naive CD4+ T cells, CD4+CD45RA+CD25-. Receptor source: a female donor with breast cancer.

A few counts support this clonotype. The chain combines TRBV28 with TRBJ1-1; maybe TRBD1 (6 bases). Germline V CDR1 and CDR2: MDHEN, SYDVKM. Trimming cost V 3 bases and J 1 base, with 12 bases left between them. The length of the CDR3 is 15 residues. In DNA form, the CDR3 reads TGTGCCAGCAGTTTTGCCGAGACAGGGAACACTGAAGCTTTCTTT. Amino acids: CASSFAETGNTEAFF.

This clonotype was seen a handful of times. The rearrangement uses TRBV5-1 and TRBJ1-1; perhaps TRBD1 as D (6 bases). Between the trimmed V and J ends, which lost 7 bases and 5 bases, there was a span of 21 bases. The CDR3 has 15 residues. Germline CDR1 reads SGHRS; CDR2 reads YFSETQ. The CDR3 loop reads CASEDSPQGGTEAFF. The DNA of the CDR3 is TGCGCCAGCGAAGACTCGCCACAGGGAGGGACTGAAGCTTTCTTT.

V gene TRBV24-1 combines with J gene TRBJ2-3, with TRBD1 matching 8 bases. The germline CDR1 and CDR2 sequences are KGHDR and SFDVKD. This CDR3 region has 15 residues. V shed 4 bases, J shed 2 bases, and the junction held 4 bases outside the gene matches. The CDR3: CATSDPGQDTDTQYF. The CDR3 bases are TGTGCCACCAGTGACCCGGGACAGGACACAGATACGCAGTATTTT.

The gene calls are TRBV7-3 and TRBJ1-1; no firm D call. Germline values: CDR1 SGHTA, CDR2 FQGTGA. Trimming took off 2 bases at V and 4 bases at J, with 11 bases between the two ends. This CDR3 has 14 amino acids. CDR3 in DNA: TGTGCCAGCAGCTTAGACTCGCTGGGCACTGAAGCTTTCTTT. Its protein is CASSLDSLGTEAFF.

This clonotype was recorded a few times. The rearrangement links TRBV20-1 to TRBJ2-1, with D hard to call. The length of the CDR3 is 12 residues. Trimming stripped 3 bases from V and 6 bases from J, with 9 bases between. Germline V CDR1 and CDR2: DFQATT, SNEGSKA (reference sequence). The CDR3 loop reads CSARNGLNEQFF. The DNA for the CDR3 is TGCAGTGCTAGGAACGGCCTCAATGAGCAGTTCTTC.

The rearrangement uses TRBV5-1 and TRBJ1-5; D remains ambiguous. The germline V and J ends were trimmed by 5 bases and 5 bases, with 11 bases remaining between them. CDR1 is SGHRS and CDR2 is YFSETQ in the germline V gene. CDR3 length equals 13 residues. The DNA of the CDR3 is TGCGCCAGCAGTCCGGACGGAGATCAGCCCCAGCATTTT. The encoded protein is CASSPDGDQPQHF.

This clonotype was observed a handful of times. The chain joins TRBV5-6 to TRBJ2-7; D is ambiguous. This CDR3 region has 12 residues. Trimming removed 2 bases at V and 6 bases at J, with 9 bases between. In germline, CDR1 is SGHDT, CDR2 YYEEEE. CDR3 coding DNA: TGTGCCAGCAGCTTCGGCGGTGGCGAGCAGTACTTC. Translation gives CASSFGGGEQYF.

This clonotype was observed a few times. The chain is built from TRBV6-5 and TRBJ2-3; D is uncertain. Germline CDR1 and CDR2: MNHEY and SVGAGI. The CDR3 is 16 amino acids. Trimming removed 4 bases from V and 1 base from J, with 15 bases in between. CDR3 nucleotide sequence: TGTGCCAGCAGTTCCTCCGCCCTCCTAGGCACAGATACGCAGTATTTT. It translates to CASSSSALLGTDTQYF.

With respect to this clonotype: At one of its ends the junction is not consistent with the germline gene, which may arise from a read error. The chain couples TRBV25-1 to TRBJ2-7, with 13 bases aligning to TRBD2. This CDR3 has 15 residues. Germline V gene data show CDR1 as MGHDK and CDR2 as SYGVNS. The CDR3 nucleotides read TGTGCCAGCAGTAAATGGACTAGCGGGAGTAACGAGCAGAACTTC. It is translated as CASSKWTSGSNEQNF.

The chain uses TRBV12-3 or TRBV12-4 and TRBJ1-6; 7 bases fit TRBD1. This CDR3 is 15 amino acids long. With V trimmed by 6 bases and J by 6 bases, 8 bases remained unmatched. The CDR3 region has the DNA TGTGCCAGCAGCCCCCATGGACAGGCTAATTCACCCCTCCACTTT. Protein sequence: CASSPHGQANSPLHF.

V is TRBV2 and J is TRBJ1-1; D gene ambiguous. V lost 3 bases and J 8 bases, leaving 10 bases between the germline ends. This CDR3 is 12 amino acids long. In germline, CDR1 is SNHLY, CDR2 FYNNEI. The CDR3 spells CASSEMREEAFF. The CDR3 DNA follows: TGTGCCAGCAGTGAGATGAGGGAGGAAGCTTTCTTT.

The sample holds many counts of this clonotype. This sequence joins TRBV10-3 and TRBJ2-7, with 8 bases aligning to TRBD2. The CDR3 is made up of 14 amino acids. The V gene's germline CDR1 is ENHRY and CDR2 SYGVKD. After removal of 3 bases from V and 6 bases from J, the junction contained 7 bases not matched to a gene. CDR3 nucleotides: TGTGCCATCAGTGAACCGGGGGGGCCCCTCGAGCAGTACTTC. Protein: CAISEPGGPLEQYF.

Worth noting for this clonotype: The CDR3 carries no conserved terminal phenylalanine or tryptophan, so it likely arises from a read error. The chain joins TRBV3-1 to TRBJ1-6, with 7 bases matching TRBD1. The CDR3 is 14 residues long. V shed 3 bases and J 9 bases; nucleotides not matched to a gene: 5. Germline V gene lookup returns CDR1 LGHDT and CDR2 YNNKEL (reference sequence). The CDR3 DNA is TGTGCCAGCAGCCAGACAGGGTCCTTTTCACCCCTCCACTCT. Amino acids: CASSQTGSFSPLHS.

Note on this clonotype: This may be a read error: a much more frequent sequence differs by one nucleotide. The rearrangement joins TRBV5-1 to TRBJ1-3; no reliable D call. CDR3 length equals 16 residues. Trimming took 3 bases from V and 4 from J, leaving 17 bases between them. Germline V CDR1 and CDR2: SGHRS, YFSETQ. In nucleotides, the CDR3 is TGCGCCAGCAGCTCCCTACCTGCAACGATGGGAAACACCATATATTTT. Amino acids: CASSSLPATMGNTIYF.

This clonotype was observed a few times. The chain employs TRBV7-2 and TRBJ2-3; 9 bases map to TRBD2. The CDR3 has 16 amino acids. The germline gives CDR1 SGHTA, CDR2 FQGNSA. The V gene end was trimmed by 7 bases and the J gene end by 3 bases; junction bases not matched to a gene: 11. CDR3 coding DNA: TGTGCCAGCAACGTCGCGGGAGGGCCAAGGACAGATACGCAGTATTTT. This codes for CASNVAGGPRTDTQYF.

The rearrangement uses TRBV5-1 and TRBJ1-2, with TRBD1 matching 9 bases. Trimming removed 4 bases from V and 5 bases from J; junction bases left unmatched: 3. In germline, CDR1 is SGHRS, CDR2 YFSETQ. The CDR3 totals 13 residues. Here the CDR3 DNA reads TGCGCCAGCAGCCGGACAGGGGAGTATGGCTACACCTTC. Its protein product is CASSRTGEYGYTF.

The sample holds a few counts of this clonotype. The conserved closing phenylalanine or tryptophan is absent in this CDR3, likely reflecting a read error. This rearrangement joins TRBV5-5 to TRBJ1-1, with D unclear. Germline-derived CDR1 and CDR2 are SGHKS and YYEKEE (reference sequence). The CDR3 sequence is 16 residues long. Trimming stripped 2 bases from V and 1 base from J, with 15 bases between. CDR3 in amino acids: CASSLRFTRTNTEAFL. Here the CDR3 DNA reads TGTGCCAGCAGCTTACGATTTACACGGACGAACACTGAAGCTTTCTTA.

This clonotype was seen a handful of times. The rearrangement links TRBV20-1 to TRBJ2-7, with TRBD2 identical over 10 bases. The CDR3 runs 15 residues. Trimming removed 0 bases from V and 0 bases from J; junction bases left unmatched: 2. Germline CDR1 DFQATT, CDR2 SNEGSKA (reference sequence). The CDR3 DNA reads as TGCAGTGCTAGAGATGCTAGCGGGAGCTCCTACGAGCAGTACTTC. Protein product: CSARDASGSSYEQYF.

The sample holds many counts of this clonotype. This rearrangement joins TRBV6-2 or TRBV6-3 to TRBJ2-4; TRBD1 might be the D (6 bases). The V gene lost 2 bases and the J gene lost 0 bases, with 11 bases spanning the gap. The CDR3 loop spans 16 amino acids. The germline V gene has CDR1 MNHEY and CDR2 SVGEGT. DNA of the CDR3: TGTGCCAGCAGTTACCCGGACAGACTAGCCAAAAACATTCAGTACTTC. Translation: CASSYPDRLAKNIQYF.

This clonotype was found many times. This sequence joins TRBV28 and TRBJ2-5, with D perhaps matching TRBD1 or TRBD2 (5 bases each). Germline CDR1 MDHEN, CDR2 SYDVKM. The CDR3 sequence is 13 residues long. V was shortened by 3 bases and J by 5 bases, with 10 bases between the two germline ends. The CDR3 DNA follows: TGTGCCAGCAGTTTGGGACCTCTGGAGACCCAGTACTTC. Amino acids: CASSLGPLETQYF.

This clonotype has more than one count but fewer than ten. The chain uses TRBV5-1 and TRBJ2-3; D ambiguous. Per the germline V gene, CDR1 is SGHRS and CDR2 is YFSETQ. V was trimmed by 4 bases and J by 5 bases, leaving 8 bases between them. CDR3 size: 12 residues. The CDR3 loop reads CASSPTLDTQYF. CDR3 bases: TGCGCCAGCAGCCCCACGTTAGATACGCAGTATTTT.

This clonotype was seen repeatedly, ten times or more. The chain carries TRBV5-1 and TRBJ1-5; D is perhaps TRBD1 (5 bases). The ends were cut back, 4 bases at V and 0 bases at J, with 11 bases in the middle. Germline CDR1 and CDR2: SGHRS and YFSETQ. This CDR3 is 15 amino acids long. The CDR3 DNA reads TGCGCCAGCAGCGAAGGGACGGCTAGCAATCAGCCCCAGCATTTT. This codes for CASSEGTASNQPQHF. Full variable domain (outside the CDR3, taken from reference TRBV5-1 and TRBJ1-5): KAGVTQTPRYLIKTRGQQVTLSCSPISGHRSVSWYQQTPGQGLQFLFEYFSETQRNKGNFPGRFSGRQFSNSRSEMNVSTLELGDSALYLCASSEGTASNQPQHFGDGTRLSIL.

With respect to this clonotype: Germline is not matched at one junction end, which may reflect a read error. V gene TRBV7-2 combines with J gene TRBJ2-1; D might be TRBD2 (6 bases). Per germline, CDR1 SGHTA and CDR2 FQGNSA. The CDR3 runs 11 residues. In DNA form, the CDR3 reads TGTGCCAGCAGCTTAGGGGGGGTTCCCGTGTTC. As protein: CASSLGGVPVF. Full variable domain (outside the CDR3, taken from reference TRBV7-2 and TRBJ2-1): GAGVSQSPSNKVTEKGKDVELRCDPISGHTALYWYRQSLGQGLEFLIYFQGNSAPDKSGLPSDRFSAERTGGSVSTLTIQRTQQEDSAVYLCASSLGGVPVFGPGTRLTVL.

This clonotype has only a few counts. The rearrangement links TRBV12-3 or TRBV12-4 to TRBJ1-2; D ambiguous. The V end was cut by 3 bases, the J end by 8 bases, with 10 bases between. This CDR3 region has 12 residues. The CDR3 is CASSLLGYGYTF. CDR3 nucleotide sequence: TGTGCCAGCAGTTTGTTGGGTTACGGCTACACCTTC.

This chain uses TRBV6-5 with TRBJ1-1, with unresolved D. Trimming shortened V by 2 bases and J by 5 bases, and 15 bases separated the two germline ends. Germline V gene lookup returns CDR1 MNHEY and CDR2 SVGAGI. CDR3 length: 15 residues. CDR3 nucleotide sequence: TGTGCCAGCAGTTACAATCAGGTACTGAGGACTGAAGCTTTCTTT. As protein: CASSYNQVLRTEAFF.

This clonotype was detected ten times or more. The chain employs TRBV9 and TRBJ1-2; D is uncertain. Trimming removed 3 bases from V and 2 bases from J, with 14 bases in between. Looked up from germline, CDR1 is SGDLS and CDR2 is YYNGEE. This CDR3 has 15 residues. The CDR3 protein is CASSANTVLNYGYTF. In nucleotides, the CDR3 is TGTGCCAGCAGCGCGAACACAGTACTCAACTATGGCTACACCTTC.

Comment on this clonotype: A single base separates this from a much larger clone, so it may be a read error. J is TRBJ1-1 and V is TRBV29-1, with D unclear. The CDR3 consists of 12 residues. Per the germline V gene, CDR1 is SQVTM and CDR2 is ANQGSEA. V dropped 6 bases and J dropped 5 bases, with 13 bases sitting between them. The CDR3 sequence is CSVAHMSTEAFF. The CDR3 DNA reads as TGCAGCGTCGCTCATATGAGTACTGAAGCTTTCTTT.

Remarks on this clonotype: The conserved phenylalanine or tryptophan normally closing the CDR3 is absent here, so this likely arose from a read error. The chain combines TRBV5-1 with TRBJ1-1; no clear D gene. Germline V gene lookup returns CDR1 SGHRS and CDR2 YFSETQ. The CDR3 contains 13 residues. V lost 4 bases and J lost 5, with 12 bases in between. The CDR3, as DNA: TGCGCCAGCAGCCCGAGGCCGGGGACTGAAGCTTTCTAT. Protein product: CASSPRPGTEAFY.

This clonotype showed up just a few times. V gene TRBV24-1 combines with J gene TRBJ1-2; D remains ambiguous. Per germline, CDR1 KGHDR and CDR2 SFDVKD. The CDR3 length is 14 residues. V dropped 3 bases and J dropped 7 bases, with 14 bases sitting between them. The CDR3 loop reads CATSDPGAPFGYTF. CDR3 nucleotide sequence: TGTGCCACCAGTGATCCGGGAGCTCCCTTTGGCTACACCTTC.